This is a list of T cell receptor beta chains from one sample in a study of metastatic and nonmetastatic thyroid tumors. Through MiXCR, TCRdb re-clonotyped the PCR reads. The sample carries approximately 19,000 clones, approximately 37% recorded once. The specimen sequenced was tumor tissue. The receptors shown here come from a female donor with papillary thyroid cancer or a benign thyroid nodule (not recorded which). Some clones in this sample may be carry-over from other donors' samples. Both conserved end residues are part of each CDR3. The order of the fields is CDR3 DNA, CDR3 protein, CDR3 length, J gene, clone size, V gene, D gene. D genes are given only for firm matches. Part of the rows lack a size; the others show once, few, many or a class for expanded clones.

CDR3nt: TGTGCCAGCAGCCTCCATCTAGCGGGCTCCTACAATGAGCAGTTCTTC; CDR3aa: CASSLHLAGSYNEQFF; len: 16; j_gene: TRBJ2-1; abundance: .; v_gene: TRBV14; d_gene: TRBD2
CDR3nt: TGCGCCAGCAATGCACCGACAGGGCTTGAAGCTTTCTTT; CDR3aa: CASNAPTGLEAFF; len: 13; j_gene: TRBJ1-1; abundance: .; v_gene: TRBV5-1; d_gene: TRBD1
CDR3nt: TGTGCCAGCGGATTGGACGGGGTCTCCTACGAGCAGTACTTC; CDR3aa: CASGLDGVSYEQYF; len: 14; j_gene: TRBJ2-7; abundance: .; v_gene: TRBV12-3/TRBV12-4; d_gene: .
CDR3nt: TGTGCCAGCAGTCCGAGACTAGCGGGAGATCAAGAGCAGTACTTC; CDR3aa: CASSPRLAGDQEQYF; len: 15; j_gene: TRBJ2-7; abundance: .; v_gene: TRBV27; d_gene: TRBD2
CDR3nt: TGTGCCAGCGCTCGGGACAGGGGTTATCAGCCCCAGCATTTT; CDR3aa: CASARDRGYQPQHF; len: 14; j_gene: TRBJ1-5; abundance: few; v_gene: TRBV27; d_gene: TRBD1
CDR3nt: TGTGCCAGCAGCTCATATATTGCAACTAATGAAAAACTGTTTTTT; CDR3aa: CASSSYIATNEKLFF; len: 15; j_gene: TRBJ1-4; abundance: .; v_gene: TRBV11-2; d_gene: .
CDR3nt: TGTGCCAGCAGTGAACCGGGACAGGGCGGTGGCTACACCTTC; CDR3aa: CASSEPGQGGGYTF; len: 14; j_gene: TRBJ1-2; abundance: few; v_gene: TRBV6-1; d_gene: TRBD1
CDR3nt: TGTGCCAGCAGTACGGGGACTGAAGCTTTCTTT; CDR3aa: CASSTGTEAFF; len: 11; j_gene: TRBJ1-1; abundance: .; v_gene: TRBV2; d_gene: .
CDR3nt: TGTGCCACCATGGACGGGGGATCTGGGGCCAACGTCCTGACTTTC; CDR3aa: CATMDGGSGANVLTF; len: 15; j_gene: TRBJ2-6; abundance: few; v_gene: TRBV24-1; d_gene: .
CDR3nt: TGTGCCAGCAGCTTCAGGGGGGATCATGGCTACACCTTC; CDR3aa: CASSFRGDHGYTF; len: 13; j_gene: TRBJ1-2; abundance: .; v_gene: TRBV13; d_gene: TRBD1
CDR3nt: TGTGCCAGCACCCCTGGGTCGGGCACAGATACGCAGTATTTT; CDR3aa: CASTPGSGTDTQYF; len: 14; j_gene: TRBJ2-3; abundance: few; v_gene: TRBV6-1; d_gene: .
CDR3nt: TGTGCCAGCAGTGAAAGCCGGGGACTAGCGGGAGTGGGTGAGCAGTTCTTC; CDR3aa: CASSESRGLAGVGEQFF; len: 17; j_gene: TRBJ2-1; abundance: .; v_gene: TRBV6-1; d_gene: TRBD2
CDR3nt: TGTGCCAGCAGTTTACAGAGACAGGGAGGGAAGTATTTT; CDR3aa: CASSLQRQGGKYF; len: 13; j_gene: TRBJ2-3; abundance: few; v_gene: TRBV27; d_gene: .
CDR3nt: TGTGCCAGCAGCTTGTGGACGGACACCGGGGAGCTGTTTTTT; CDR3aa: CASSLWTDTGELFF; len: 14; j_gene: TRBJ2-2; abundance: .; v_gene: TRBV5-8; d_gene: .
CDR3nt: TGTGCCAGCAGTTTAGCCCCGACAGGTTTTCGCGAGCAGTACTTC; CDR3aa: CASSLAPTGFREQYF; len: 15; j_gene: TRBJ2-7; abundance: few; v_gene: TRBV12-3/TRBV12-4; d_gene: .
CDR3nt: TGTGCCATCCGAGGCCTTAGGGACAGGGGCATCGAGCAGTACTTC; CDR3aa: CAIRGLRDRGIEQYF; len: 15; j_gene: TRBJ2-7; abundance: few; v_gene: TRBV28; d_gene: TRBD1
CDR3nt: TGCGCCAGCAGGGAGGGGCCGGATCACGAGCAGTACTTC; CDR3aa: CASREGPDHEQYF; len: 13; j_gene: TRBJ2-7; abundance: few; v_gene: TRBV5-1; d_gene: .
CDR3nt: TGCAGTGCTAATTCAGTGTTAACTGAAGCTTTCTTT; CDR3aa: CSANSVLTEAFF; len: 12; j_gene: TRBJ1-1; abundance: few; v_gene: TRBV20-1; d_gene: .
CDR3nt: TGTGCCAGCAGTTACGAGACAGGGTATTGGGAGACCCAGTACTTC; CDR3aa: CASSYETGYWETQYF; len: 15; j_gene: TRBJ2-5; abundance: few; v_gene: TRBV6-6; d_gene: TRBD1
CDR3nt: TGTGCCAGCAGTGAACCAGCGGGCGTACTCTACGAGCAGTACTTC; CDR3aa: CASSEPAGVLYEQYF; len: 15; j_gene: TRBJ2-7; abundance: few; v_gene: TRBV6-1; d_gene: .
CDR3nt: TGCAGTGCTAGAGATACGGGGGACAGGGATAATTCACCCCTCCACTTT; CDR3aa: CSARDTGDRDNSPLHF; len: 16; j_gene: TRBJ1-6; abundance: .; v_gene: TRBV20-1; d_gene: TRBD1
CDR3nt: TGTGCCAGCAGCCAAGATCCCCCCCCCAATGGCTACACCTTC; CDR3aa: CASSQDPPPNGYTF; len: 14; j_gene: TRBJ1-2; abundance: .; v_gene: TRBV4-2; d_gene: .
CDR3nt: TGTGCCATCAGTGAGTCCTGGGCATACGGGCTCAATCAGCCCCAGCATTTT; CDR3aa: CAISESWAYGLNQPQHF; len: 17; j_gene: TRBJ1-5; abundance: .; v_gene: TRBV10-3; d_gene: .
CDR3nt: TGTGCCAGCTCACCAGGGACTAGCGGAGAGACCCAGTACTTC; CDR3aa: CASSPGTSGETQYF; len: 14; j_gene: TRBJ2-5; abundance: .; v_gene: TRBV18; d_gene: TRBD2
CDR3nt: TGTGCCGCGCAGGATAGCGGGAATTTT; CDR3aa: CAAQDSGNF; len: 9; j_gene: TRBJ1-5; abundance: .; v_gene: TRBV9; d_gene: .
CDR3nt: TGTGCCAGCAGCTTAGCCCGTCGCGCGAGAGACTGGGCAGATACGCAGTATTTT; CDR3aa: CASSLARRARDWADTQYF; len: 18; j_gene: TRBJ2-3; abundance: .; v_gene: TRBV7-2; d_gene: .
CDR3nt: TGTGCCAGCTACGACAGGGGGCTCGGGAACACTGAAGCTTTCTTT; CDR3aa: CASYDRGLGNTEAFF; len: 15; j_gene: TRBJ1-1; abundance: .; v_gene: TRBV6-2/TRBV6-3; d_gene: TRBD1
CDR3nt: TGTGCCAGCAGTTTCGTGGATCGGTATGGCTACACCTTC; CDR3aa: CASSFVDRYGYTF; len: 13; j_gene: TRBJ1-2; abundance: .; v_gene: TRBV28; d_gene: .
CDR3nt: TGTGCCAGCACGCGACCGGGACAGGGGATCACTGAAGCTTTCTTT; CDR3aa: CASTRPGQGITEAFF; len: 15; j_gene: TRBJ1-1; abundance: few; v_gene: TRBV12-3/TRBV12-4; d_gene: TRBD1
CDR3nt: TGTGCCAGCAGCGTAGGAGATGGGGCTAGCTTTTCCTACAATGAGCAGTTCTTC; CDR3aa: CASSVGDGASFSYNEQFF; len: 18; j_gene: TRBJ2-1; abundance: .; v_gene: TRBV9; d_gene: .
CDR3nt: TGCGCCAGCAGCCAAGGTTCGGGGCTTAGCTCCTACGAGCAGTACTTC; CDR3aa: CASSQGSGLSSYEQYF; len: 16; j_gene: TRBJ2-7; abundance: .; v_gene: TRBV4-1; d_gene: .
CDR3nt: TGTGCCAGCAGTGTGGGACAGTCCTCTTATGGCTACACCTTC; CDR3aa: CASSVGQSSYGYTF; len: 14; j_gene: TRBJ1-2; abundance: few; v_gene: TRBV6-1; d_gene: TRBD1
CDR3nt: TGTGCCAGCAGTGAACGGGGGGGTTCCTACGAGCAGTACTTC; CDR3aa: CASSERGGSYEQYF; len: 14; j_gene: TRBJ2-7; abundance: few; v_gene: TRBV2; d_gene: TRBD2
CDR3nt: TGTGCCAGCAGTACACCCGGGACAGGGGCGTACGAGCAGTACTTC; CDR3aa: CASSTPGTGAYEQYF; len: 15; j_gene: TRBJ2-7; abundance: few; v_gene: TRBV25-1; d_gene: TRBD1
CDR3nt: TGTGCCAGCAGCTTAGGGGCGACTACACTTGGGAATGAGCAGTTCTTC; CDR3aa: CASSLGATTLGNEQFF; len: 16; j_gene: TRBJ2-1; abundance: .; v_gene: TRBV11-2; d_gene: .
CDR3nt: TGTGCCAGCAGTTACTGGGGGGCTGCTAACTATGGCTACACCTTC; CDR3aa: CASSYWGAANYGYTF; len: 15; j_gene: TRBJ1-2; abundance: few; v_gene: TRBV6-6; d_gene: .
CDR3nt: TGTGCCAGCAGCCTTGGACTAGCGGGAGATTTGGCCGGGGAGCTGTTTTTT; CDR3aa: CASSLGLAGDLAGELFF; len: 17; j_gene: TRBJ2-2; abundance: .; v_gene: TRBV27; d_gene: TRBD2
CDR3nt: TGCGCCAGCAGTGTAGCGGGATGGGATGAGCAGTTCTTC; CDR3aa: CASSVAGWDEQFF; len: 13; j_gene: TRBJ2-1; abundance: .; v_gene: TRBV5-1; d_gene: TRBD2
CDR3nt: TGTGCCAGCAGTTACCGAAGGGGGGCAAACGCTGAAGCTTTCTTT; CDR3aa: CASSYRRGANAEAFF; len: 15; j_gene: TRBJ1-1; abundance: few; v_gene: TRBV6-6; d_gene: .
CDR3nt: TGTGCCAGCAGATCTGGGACAGCACACACCGGGGAGCTGTTTTTT; CDR3aa: CASRSGTAHTGELFF; len: 15; j_gene: TRBJ2-2; abundance: .; v_gene: TRBV6-2/TRBV6-3; d_gene: TRBD1
CDR3nt: TGCAGTGCTAGAGATCGTGGCTACGAGCAGTACTTC; CDR3aa: CSARDRGYEQYF; len: 12; j_gene: TRBJ2-7; abundance: .; v_gene: TRBV20-1; d_gene: .
CDR3nt: TGCAGTGCTCCCGCCCCAGATATGGAGACCCAGTACTTC; CDR3aa: CSAPAPDMETQYF; len: 13; j_gene: TRBJ2-5; abundance: .; v_gene: TRBV20-1; d_gene: .
CDR3nt: TGTGCCAGCAGTGAGGCCGGCTACCCCTACAATGAGCAGTTCTTC; CDR3aa: CASSEAGYPYNEQFF; len: 15; j_gene: TRBJ2-1; abundance: .; v_gene: TRBV6-1; d_gene: .
CDR3nt: TGTGCCAGCAGGACACGGACAGGGGGCTTGGGCGGGGAGCTGTTTTTT; CDR3aa: CASRTRTGGLGGELFF; len: 16; j_gene: TRBJ2-2; abundance: .; v_gene: TRBV6-4; d_gene: TRBD1
CDR3nt: TGTGCCAGCAGCTCCAACACAGATACGCAGTATTTT; CDR3aa: CASSSNTDTQYF; len: 12; j_gene: TRBJ2-3; abundance: few; v_gene: TRBV2; d_gene: .
CDR3nt: TGTGCCAGCAGTTACGGGGGGAACAGGGCTGGAAACACCATATATTTT; CDR3aa: CASSYGGNRAGNTIYF; len: 16; j_gene: TRBJ1-3; abundance: many; v_gene: TRBV6-6; d_gene: .
CDR3nt: TGTGCCAGTACCATAGGGGACAGGACCCCTGGGGCCAACGTCCTGACTTTC; CDR3aa: CASTIGDRTPGANVLTF; len: 17; j_gene: TRBJ2-6; abundance: .; v_gene: TRBV19; d_gene: TRBD1
CDR3nt: TGTGCCAGCAGCCCCGACGGGGGCGATAACACTGAAGCTTTCTTT; CDR3aa: CASSPDGGDNTEAFF; len: 15; j_gene: TRBJ1-1; abundance: many; v_gene: TRBV7-3; d_gene: .
CDR3nt: TGTGCCAGCAGTTTAAAGACAGGCCCCGACACTGAAGCTTTCTTT; CDR3aa: CASSLKTGPDTEAFF; len: 15; j_gene: TRBJ1-1; abundance: few; v_gene: TRBV28; d_gene: .
CDR3nt: TGTGCCAGCAGCTTAGCCGGAATGAACACTGAAGCTTTCTTT; CDR3aa: CASSLAGMNTEAFF; len: 14; j_gene: TRBJ1-1; abundance: few; v_gene: TRBV7-3; d_gene: .
CDR3nt: TGTGCCAGCAGTGAGACTAATAGCAATCAGCCCCAGCATTTT; CDR3aa: CASSETNSNQPQHF; len: 14; j_gene: TRBJ1-5; abundance: .; v_gene: TRBV2; d_gene: .
CDR3nt: TGTGCCAGTAGCGGACTGGGCGAGAAAGATGACTACACCTTC; CDR3aa: CASSGLGEKDDYTF; len: 14; j_gene: TRBJ1-2; abundance: .; v_gene: TRBV19; d_gene: .
CDR3nt: TGTGCCAGCAGTTTAGGCAGGGACTATGGCTACACCTTC; CDR3aa: CASSLGRDYGYTF; len: 13; j_gene: TRBJ1-2; abundance: .; v_gene: TRBV28; d_gene: .
CDR3nt: TGTGCCGTGACGACAGGGGAGGGAGGCTACACCTTC; CDR3aa: CAVTTGEGGYTF; len: 12; j_gene: TRBJ1-2; abundance: few; v_gene: TRBV6-1; d_gene: TRBD1
CDR3nt: TGTGCCAGCAGTGCCCAGACTAGCGGGATAGATACGCAGTATTTT; CDR3aa: CASSAQTSGIDTQYF; len: 15; j_gene: TRBJ2-3; abundance: .; v_gene: TRBV2; d_gene: TRBD2
CDR3nt: TGTGCCAGCAGTGAAAATGGGTTGCAAAATACGCAGTATTTT; CDR3aa: CASSENGLQNTQYF; len: 14; j_gene: TRBJ2-3; abundance: few; v_gene: TRBV6-1; d_gene: .
CDR3nt: TGTGCCAGCAGCTCTCCCGGGACACAGTACTTC; CDR3aa: CASSSPGTQYF; len: 11; j_gene: TRBJ2-7; abundance: .; v_gene: TRBV7-2; d_gene: .